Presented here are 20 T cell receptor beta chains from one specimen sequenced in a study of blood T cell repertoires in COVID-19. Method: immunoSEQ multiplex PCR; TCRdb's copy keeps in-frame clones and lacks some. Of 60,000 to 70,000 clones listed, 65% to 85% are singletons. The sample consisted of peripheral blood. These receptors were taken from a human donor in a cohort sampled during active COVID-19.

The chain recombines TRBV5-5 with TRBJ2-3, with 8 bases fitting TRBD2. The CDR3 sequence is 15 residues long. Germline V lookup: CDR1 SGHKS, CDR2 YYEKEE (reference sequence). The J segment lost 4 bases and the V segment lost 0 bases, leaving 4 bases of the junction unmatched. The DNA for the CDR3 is TGTGCCAGCAGCTTGGCTAGCGGGTACGCAGATACGCAGTATTTT. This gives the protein CASSLASGYADTQYF.

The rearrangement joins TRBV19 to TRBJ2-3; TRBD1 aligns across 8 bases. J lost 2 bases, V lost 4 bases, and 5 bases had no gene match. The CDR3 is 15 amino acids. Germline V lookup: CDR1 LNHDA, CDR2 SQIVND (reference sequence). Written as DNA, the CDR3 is TGTGCCAGTAGTACCCCGGGACAGGTCACAGATACGCAGTATTTT. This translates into CASSTPGQVTDTQYF. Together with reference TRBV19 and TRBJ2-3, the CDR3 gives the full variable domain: DGGITQSPKYLFRKEGQNVTLSCEQNLNHDAMYWYRQDPGQGLRLIYYSQIVNDFQKGDIAEGYSVSREKKESFPLTVTSAQKNPTAFYLCASSTPGQVTDTQYFGPGTRLTVL.

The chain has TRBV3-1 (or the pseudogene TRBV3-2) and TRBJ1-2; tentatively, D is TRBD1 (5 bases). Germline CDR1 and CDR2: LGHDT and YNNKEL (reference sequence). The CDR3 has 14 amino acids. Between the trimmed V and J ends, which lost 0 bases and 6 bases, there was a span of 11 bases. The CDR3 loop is CASSQEAGINGYTF. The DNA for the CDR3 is TGTGCCAGCAGCCAAGAGGCAGGGATCAATGGCTACACCTTC.

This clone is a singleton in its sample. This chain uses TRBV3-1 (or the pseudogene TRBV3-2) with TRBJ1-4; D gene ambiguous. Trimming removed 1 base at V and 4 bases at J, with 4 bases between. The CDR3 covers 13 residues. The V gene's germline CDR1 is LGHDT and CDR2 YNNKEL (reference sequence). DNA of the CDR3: TGTGCCAGCAGCCAAGCGGTTAATGAAAAACTGTTTTTT. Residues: CASSQAVNEKLFF.

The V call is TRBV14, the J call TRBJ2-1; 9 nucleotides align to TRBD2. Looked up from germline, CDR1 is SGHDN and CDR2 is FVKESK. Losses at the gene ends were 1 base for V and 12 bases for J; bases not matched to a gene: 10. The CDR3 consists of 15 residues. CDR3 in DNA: TGTGCCAGCAGCCAAGTCCCTAGCGGGGTATTCGGGCAGTTCTTC. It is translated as CASSQVPSGVFGQFF.

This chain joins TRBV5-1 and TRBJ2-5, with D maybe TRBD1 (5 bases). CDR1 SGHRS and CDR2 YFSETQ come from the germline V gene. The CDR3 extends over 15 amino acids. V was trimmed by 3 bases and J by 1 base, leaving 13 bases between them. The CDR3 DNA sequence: TGCGCCAGCAGCTGGACGGCAGGGCTCCAAGAGACCCAGTACTTC. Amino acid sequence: CASSWTAGLQETQYF.

The CDR3, as DNA: TGTGCCAGCACCCGCCTACAGGGCTACACCTTC. Translating gives CASTRLQGYTF. V gene TRBV12-3 or TRBV12-4 combines with J gene TRBJ1-2, with unresolved D. The CDR3 runs 11 residues. The V end lost 7 bases, the J end lost 8 bases, and 11 bases lay between the germline ends.

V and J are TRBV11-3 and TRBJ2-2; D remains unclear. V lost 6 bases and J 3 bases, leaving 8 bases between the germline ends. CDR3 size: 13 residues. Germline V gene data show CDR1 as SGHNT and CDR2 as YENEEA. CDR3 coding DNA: TGTGCCAGCAGGTTACGGGACACCGGGGAGCTGTTTTTT. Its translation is CASRLRDTGELFF.

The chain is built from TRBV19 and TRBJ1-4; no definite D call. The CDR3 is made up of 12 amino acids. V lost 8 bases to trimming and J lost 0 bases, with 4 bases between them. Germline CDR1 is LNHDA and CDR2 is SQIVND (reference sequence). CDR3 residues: CASSATNEKLFF. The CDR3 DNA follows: TGTGCCAGTTCAGCAACTAATGAAAAACTGTTTTTT.

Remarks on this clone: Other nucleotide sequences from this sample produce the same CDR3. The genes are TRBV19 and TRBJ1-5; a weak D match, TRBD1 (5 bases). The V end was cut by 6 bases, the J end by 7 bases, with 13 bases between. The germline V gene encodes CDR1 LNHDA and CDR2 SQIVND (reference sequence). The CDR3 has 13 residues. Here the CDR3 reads CASRSGAGQPQHF. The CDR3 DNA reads TGTGCCAGTAGGTCTGGGGCCGGACAGCCCCAGCATTTT.

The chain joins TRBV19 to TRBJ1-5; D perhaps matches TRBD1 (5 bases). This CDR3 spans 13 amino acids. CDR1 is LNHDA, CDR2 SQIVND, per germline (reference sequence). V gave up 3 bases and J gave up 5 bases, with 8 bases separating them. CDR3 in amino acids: CASSMGGDQPQHF. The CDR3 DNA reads TGTGCCAGTAGTATGGGGGGAGATCAGCCCCAGCATTTT.

This CDR3 is CASSQTGTYGYTF. The CDR3 DNA reads as TGTGCCAGCAGCCAGACAGGGACTTATGGCTACACCTTC. J is TRBJ1-2 and V is TRBV2; the match to TRBD1 covers 7 bases. The J segment lost 5 bases and the V segment lost 6 bases, leaving 6 bases of the junction unmatched. This CDR3 spans 13 amino acids. The germline gives CDR1 SNHLY, CDR2 FYNNEI. Variable domain in full (rest from reference TRBV2 and TRBJ1-2): EPEVTQTPSHQVTQMGQEVILRCVPISNHLYFYWYRQILGQKVEFLVSFYNNEISEKSEIFDDQFSVERPDGSNFTLKIRSTKLEDSAMYFCASSQTGTYGYTFGSGTRLTVV.

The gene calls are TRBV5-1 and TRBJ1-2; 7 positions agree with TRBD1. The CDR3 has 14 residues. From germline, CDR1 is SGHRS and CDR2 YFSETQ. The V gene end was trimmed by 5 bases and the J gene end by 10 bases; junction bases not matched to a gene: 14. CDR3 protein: CASRPDRASSYYTF. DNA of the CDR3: TGCGCCAGCAGGCCCGACAGGGCCTCTTCTTACTACACCTTC. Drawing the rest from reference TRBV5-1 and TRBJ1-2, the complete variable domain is KAGVTQTPRYLIKTRGQQVTLSCSPISGHRSVSWYQQTPGQGLQFLFEYFSETQRNKGNFPGRFSGRQFSNSRSEMNVSTLELGDSALYLCASRPDRASSYYTFGSGTRLTVV.

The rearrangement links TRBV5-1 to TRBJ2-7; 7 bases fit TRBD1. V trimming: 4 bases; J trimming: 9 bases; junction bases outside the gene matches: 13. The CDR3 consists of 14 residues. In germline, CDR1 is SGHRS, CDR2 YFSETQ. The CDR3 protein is CASSPMDRHRGQYF. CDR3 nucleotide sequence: TGCGCCAGCAGCCCCATGGACAGGCACAGAGGGCAGTACTTC. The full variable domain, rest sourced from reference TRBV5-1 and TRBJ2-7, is KAGVTQTPRYLIKTRGQQVTLSCSPISGHRSVSWYQQTPGQGLQFLFEYFSETQRNKGNFPGRFSGRQFSNSRSEMNVSTLELGDSALYLCASSPMDRHRGQYFGPGTRLTVT.

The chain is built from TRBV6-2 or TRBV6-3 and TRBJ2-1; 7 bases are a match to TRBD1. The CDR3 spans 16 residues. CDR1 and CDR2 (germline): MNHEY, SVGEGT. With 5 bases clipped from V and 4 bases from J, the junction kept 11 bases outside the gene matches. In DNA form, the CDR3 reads TGTGCCAGCAGTCCGGAAGGGACAGCAGGATACAATGAGCAGTTCTTC. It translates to CASSPEGTAGYNEQFF.

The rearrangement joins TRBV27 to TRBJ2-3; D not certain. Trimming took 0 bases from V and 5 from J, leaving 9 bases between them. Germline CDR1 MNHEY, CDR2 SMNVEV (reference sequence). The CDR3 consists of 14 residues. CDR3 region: CASSLSAPEDTQYF. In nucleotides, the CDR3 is TGTGCCAGCAGTTTATCAGCTCCCGAAGATACGCAGTATTTT.

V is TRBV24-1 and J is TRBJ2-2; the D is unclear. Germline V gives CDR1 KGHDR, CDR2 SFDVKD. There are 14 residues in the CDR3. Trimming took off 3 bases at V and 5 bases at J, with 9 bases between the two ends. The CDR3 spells CATSDQHQTGELFF. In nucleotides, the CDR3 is TGTGCCACCAGTGATCAACACCAGACCGGGGAGCTGTTTTTT.

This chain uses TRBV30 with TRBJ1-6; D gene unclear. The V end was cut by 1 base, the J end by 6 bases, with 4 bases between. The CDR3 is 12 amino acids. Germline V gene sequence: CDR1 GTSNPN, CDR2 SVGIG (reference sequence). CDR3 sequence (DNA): TGTGCCTGGAGTGGAGGTAATTCACCCCTCCACTTT. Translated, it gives CAWSGGNSPLHF.

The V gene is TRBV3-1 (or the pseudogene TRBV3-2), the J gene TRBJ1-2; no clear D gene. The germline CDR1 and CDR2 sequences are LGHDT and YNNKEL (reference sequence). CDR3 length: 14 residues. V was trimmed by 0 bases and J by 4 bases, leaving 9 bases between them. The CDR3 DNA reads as TGTGCCAGCAGCCAAGATGGCCTGATCTATGGCTACACCTTC. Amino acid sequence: CASSQDGLIYGYTF.

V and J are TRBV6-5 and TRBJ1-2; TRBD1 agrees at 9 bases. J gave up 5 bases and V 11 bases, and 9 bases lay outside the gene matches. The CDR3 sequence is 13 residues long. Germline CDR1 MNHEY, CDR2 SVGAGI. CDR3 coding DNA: TGTGCCGTACACCGGGGACAGGGATATGGCTACACCTTC. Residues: CAVHRGQGYGYTF.